This is a list of T cell receptor beta chains from one sample in a study of PD-1 blockade in classical Hodgkin lymphoma. Some clones are missing from TCRdb's copy, which holds only in-frame ones; the method was immunoSEQ multiplex PCR. This table has 57,000 or so clones, approximately 89% appearing once. The sample here was peripheral blood mononuclear cells (PBMCs), taken at baseline. The receptors were sampled from a human donor with classical Hodgkin lymphoma. CDR3s include the opening cysteine and the closing phenylalanine or tryptophan. Each record gives: V gene, J gene, D gene, CDR3 length, clone size, CDR3 DNA, CDR3 protein. A D gene is named only where the DNA matches it firmly. Rows give clone size only sometimes, using once, few, many, or a class for an expanded clone.

TRBV4-2	TRBJ2-7	TRBD2	15	.	TGTGCCAGCAGCCAAGAACTAGCGGGAATCTACGAGCAGTACTTC	CASSQELAGIYEQYF
TRBV4-2	TRBJ1-4	.	16	.	TGTGCCAGCAGCCAAGGAATGCCCGGACTAAATGAAAAACTGTTTTTT	CASSQGMPGLNEKLFF
TRBV5-1	TRBJ1-2	.	15	.	TGCGCCAGCAGCCTTCCTACCGGGACCAACTATGGCTACACCTTC	CASSLPTGTNYGYTF
TRBV27	TRBJ2-1	TRBD1	16	.	TGTGCCAGCAGTTTATCGGGACAGCTCTCCTACAATGAGCAGTTCTTC	CASSLSGQLSYNEQFF
TRBV4-1	TRBJ2-5	.	17	.	TGCGCCAGCAGCCAAAAAATCGTCGGGACACTCCAAGAGACCCAGTACTTC	CASSQKIVGTLQETQYF
TRBV5-8	TRBJ2-7	TRBD1	16	.	TGTGCCAGCAGCTTGGGTGGGACAGGGTATAGCTACGAGCAGTACTTC	CASSLGGTGYSYEQYF
TRBV5-5	TRBJ1-6	TRBD1	17	.	TGTGCCAGCAGCATGGGACAGGGGGCTTCCTATAATTCACCCCTCCACTTT	CASSMGQGASYNSPLHF
TRBV10-1	TRBJ1-1	TRBD1	16	.	TGCGCCAGCAGTGAGGGAACAGGGGGCTGGGGCACTGAAGCTTTCTTT	CASSEGTGGWGTEAFF
TRBV19	TRBJ1-1	.	14	.	TGTGCCAGTAAAGTGATAGGGGGGAACACTGAAGCTTTCTTT	CASKVIGGNTEAFF
TRBV16	TRBJ2-7	.	15	.	TGTGCCAGCAGCCAATTTGGGGGCTTGGCCTACGAGCAGTACTTC	CASSQFGGLAYEQYF
TRBV7-9	TRBJ1-5	TRBD1	16	.	TGTGCCAGCAGCTCGGCGGACAGGGAGGGGGTTCAGCCCCAGCATTTT	CASSSADREGVQPQHF
TRBV9	TRBJ2-3	.	13	.	TGTGCCAGCAGCGTTGGTAGCACAGATACGCAGTATTTT	CASSVGSTDTQYF
TRBV19	TRBJ1-2	.	15	.	TGTGCCAGTAGTACGGCGGCAGGGTCTTTTAATGGCTACACCTTC	CASSTAAGSFNGYTF
TRBV11-3	TRBJ2-5	.	15	.	TGTGCCAGCAGCTTCGGACTTACAGGGCGGGAGACCCAGTACTTC	CASSFGLTGRETQYF
TRBV2	TRBJ1-4	TRBD1	15	.	TGTGCCAGCAGTGAAAGTATGACAGGGGATGAAAAACTGTTTTTT	CASSESMTGDEKLFF
TRBV19	TRBJ2-3	.	15	.	TGTGCCATAGCCTCAGGAGGGGCTAGCACAGATACGCAGTATTTT	CAIASGGASTDTQYF
TRBV30	TRBJ2-7	.	11	.	TGTGCCTGGAGTTTTCAGGGCGGGCAGTACTTC	CAWSFQGGQYF
TRBV7-3	TRBJ2-7	.	11	.	TGTGCCAGCAGTAACGGCTACGAGCAGTACTTC	CASSNGYEQYF
TRBV27	TRBJ2-6	.	21	.	TGTGCCAGCAGTTTATCGTACCGGGACACCCCCTTACGCTCTGGGGCCAACGTCCTGACTTTC	CASSLSYRDTPLRSGANVLTF
TRBV4-3	TRBJ2-2	TRBD1	17	.	TGCGCCAGCAGCCTACTGGCGTGGGGACAGTCTACCGGGGAGCTGTTTTTT	CASSLLAWGQSTGELFF
TRBV7-2	TRBJ2-7	.	15	.	TGTGCCAGCAGCTTAGTCGACCAGAGCTCCTACGAGCAGTACTTC	CASSLVDQSSYEQYF
TRBV19	TRBJ2-5	.	14	.	TGTGCCAGTGAAGGGGGAGCGTTAGGAGAGACCCAGTACTTC	CASEGGALGETQYF
TRBV27	TRBJ1-4	.	11	.	TGTGCCAGCCCCACCGGGGAAAAACTGTTTTTT	CASPTGEKLFF
TRBV7-9	TRBJ1-2	TRBD1	16	.	TGTGCCAGCAGCCCGACAGGACAGGGACCGAACTATGGCTACACCTTC	CASSPTGQGPNYGYTF
TRBV5-1	TRBJ1-4	.	14	.	TGCGCCAGCAGCTTGGGAGGGGCCGCGGAAAAACTGTTTTTT	CASSLGGAAEKLFF
TRBV19	TRBJ1-5	.	16	.	TGTGCCAGTAGAGTAAGGGAAACGGGGAGCAATCAGCCCCAGCATTTT	CASRVRETGSNQPQHF
TRBV5-4	TRBJ2-7	.	13	.	TGTGCCAGCAGCCCCGGACAGTTCTACGAGCAGTACTTC	CASSPGQFYEQYF
TRBV7-6	TRBJ1-4	.	15	.	TGTGCCAGCAGCCTCGGACGGACAACTAATGAAAAACTGTTTTTT	CASSLGRTTNEKLFF
TRBV9	TRBJ1-1	.	15	.	TGTGCCAGCAGCCCTAGAGGATCTATGGACACTGAAGCTTTCTTT	CASSPRGSMDTEAFF
TRBV18	TRBJ1-6	.	13	.	TGTGCCAGCTCACCAATAGAGGATTCACCCCTCCACTTT	CASSPIEDSPLHF
TRBV11-3	TRBJ2-5	TRBD2	15	.	TGTGCCAGCAGCTTAGGTCTAGCGGGGAAAGAGACCCAGTACTTC	CASSLGLAGKETQYF
TRBV18	TRBJ2-1	TRBD2	15	.	TGTGCCAGCTCCCTAGCGGGGAACGCTCTCAATGAGCAGTTCTTC	CASSLAGNALNEQFF
TRBV5-6	TRBJ1-4	.	14	.	TGTGCCAGCAGCTTTAAACAGACGAATGAAAAACTGTTTTTT	CASSFKQTNEKLFF
TRBV5-4	TRBJ2-5	TRBD1	14	.	TGTGCCAGCAGCATACAGGGGGGCCAAGAGACCCAGTACTTC	CASSIQGGQETQYF
TRBV10-2	TRBJ1-4	TRBD1	13	.	TGCGCCAGCAGTGGCGGGACAGGGGAAGGACTGTTTTTT	CASSGGTGEGLFF
TRBV5-1	TRBJ1-3	.	16	.	TGCGCCAGCAGCGCGGGGGGGCACCGCTCTGGAAACACCATATATTTT	CASSAGGHRSGNTIYF
TRBV19	TRBJ2-4	.	13	.	TGTGCCAGTAGTGGGGCACGGAAAAACATTCAGTACTTC	CASSGARKNIQYF
TRBV9	TRBJ2-1	TRBD2	19	once	TGTGCCAGCAGCGTAGGTCCCCTAGCGGGGGCTCTCTCCTACAATGAGCAGTTCTTC	CASSVGPLAGALSYNEQFF
TRBV30	TRBJ2-1	.	13	.	TGTGCCTGGAAAGGGTTTTTAGACTATGAGCAGTTCTTC	CAWKGFLDYEQFF
TRBV5-6	TRBJ1-1	TRBD1	14	once	TGTGCCAGCAGCGGGACAGGGAAGAACACTGAAGCTTTCTTT	CASSGTGKNTEAFF
TRBV7-2	TRBJ1-6	.	15	.	TGTGCCAGCAGCTTAGCGTTCGGGGAGCGATCACCCCTCCACTTT	CASSLAFGERSPLHF
TRBV6-5	TRBJ1-4	.	14	.	TGTGCCAGCAGTTACTACAGGGAAGGGGAAAAACTGTTTTTT	CASSYYREGEKLFF
TRBV10-1	TRBJ2-3	TRBD1	14	.	TGCGCCAGCAGCGCGGACAGGGAACACAATACGCAGTATTTT	CASSADREHNTQYF
TRBV7-2	TRBJ1-4	.	12	.	TGTGCCAGCAGCTTAGAGACGGGAAAACTGTTTTTT	CASSLETGKLFF
TRBV7-2	TRBJ2-5	TRBD1	15	.	TGTGCCAGCAGCTTAGAAGCCGGACAGGGGGAGACCCAGTACTTC	CASSLEAGQGETQYF